The rows below give T cell receptor beta chains drawn from one sample of a study of CD8 T cells in ankylosing spondylitis. TCRdb reprocessed the 5' RACE reads with MiXCR, giving one entry per CDR3 protein. This sample has over 450,000 distinct CDR3 sequences, with 9.5% to 15% found just once. Material: blood, either unsorted or a sorted T cell fraction (not recorded which). The receptors were sampled from a male donor with ankylosing spondylitis. CDR3s include the opening cysteine and the closing phenylalanine or tryptophan. D genes are given only for firm matches. Clone size, where shown, is once, few, many, or a class for clones that have expanded.

-	many	TRBV6-2/TRBV6-3	TRBJ1-5	CASSRRDSNQPQHF	TGTGCCAGCAGCCGACGGGACTCCAATCAGCCCCAGCATTTT
-	few	TRBV20-1	TRBJ2-1	CSANDRGLVYHNEQFF	TGCAGTGCCAATGACAGGGGACTAGTTTATCACAATGAGCAGTTCTTC
-	many	TRBV2	TRBJ1-5	CASSYGARQPQHF	TGTGCCAGCAGTTATGGGGCAAGACAGCCCCAGCATTTT
-	many	TRBV6-1	TRBJ1-5	CASSEAGGHQPQHF	TGTGCCAGCAGTGAAGCTGGGGGACATCAGCCCCAGCATTTT
-	few	TRBV20-1	TRBJ2-2	CSARDSSAGTGELFF	TGCAGTGCTAGAGATTCCTCGGCTGGGACCGGGGAGCTGTTTTTT
-	few	TRBV5-1	TRBJ1-1	CASSRDGAGVVNTEAFF	TGCGCCAGCAGCCGCGATGGGGCAGGGGTAGTGAACACTGAAGCTTTCTTT
TRBD2	-	TRBV20-1	TRBJ2-3	CSGTSGRWGTDTQYF	TGCAGTGGGACTAGCGGGAGGTGGGGCACAGATACGCAGTATTTT
-	-	TRBV2	TRBJ1-2	CASIQGNSPNYGYTF	TGTGCCAGCATCCAAGGGAACAGTCCTAACTATGGCTACACCTTC
TRBD2	-	TRBV5-1	TRBJ2-1	CASSLVKGLDINNEQFF	TGCGCCAGCAGCTTGGTAAAGGGACTAGATATTAACAATGAGCAGTTCTTC
TRBD1	few	TRBV7-8	TRBJ2-1	CASSSTLGTGGYNEQFF	TGTGCCAGCAGCTCAACTCTCGGGACAGGGGGCTACAATGAGCAGTTCTTC
TRBD1	-	TRBV2	TRBJ2-5	CASNRQGHQETQYF	TGTGCCAGCAACCGACAGGGACATCAAGAGACCCAGTACTTC
-	-	TRBV19	TRBJ2-1	CASTMGGNEQFF	TGTGCCAGTACCATGGGGGGAAATGAGCAGTTCTTC
-	-	TRBV5-1	TRBJ2-5	CASSLAVGPGGQETQYF	TGCGCCAGCAGCCTAGCTGTGGGGCCTGGGGGCCAAGAGACCCAGTACTTC